This T cell receptor beta chain is from a study of CD8+CD57+ T cells in acquired aplastic anemia. Background on the study: Sorted cells (CD4+ and CD8+) yielded DNA amounts that averaged approximately 3.1 ug. General observations from the study: Simpson's diversity of CD8+ cells was not significantly different in patients compared with controls. Patients had roughly 29 CD8+ CDR3 sequences in common with controls (the shared set).

Individuals selected for sequencing had exhibited CD8+CD57+ cell expansion on flow cytometry. The patients, all of them, had severe acquired aplastic anemia. This clonotype appeared a few times. Its cognate antigen is unknown. Template material for TCR beta VDJ and CDR3 profiling consisted of genomic DNA. TCRdb used MiXCR to reprocess the reads, holding one entry per CDR3 protein. The sample contains approximately 120,000 distinct CDR3 sequences, about 40% of which appear only once. The sequence came from a human donor with aplastic anemia. What was sequenced was sorted CD4+, CD8+, or CD8+CD57+ T cells (not recorded which) from PBMCs.

As DNA, the CDR3 is TGTGCCAGCAGTTGGACTAGCCCCTACGAGCAGTACGTC. Translation gives CASSWTSPYEQYV. The genes are TRBV2 and TRBJ2-7; 8 bases line up with TRBD2. This CDR3 has 13 residues. Unmatched junction bases numbered 2, after V lost 5 bases and J lost 2 bases. CDR1 is SNHLY and CDR2 is FYNNEI in the germline V gene.